The 24 T cell receptor beta chains listed next were all sequenced from one sample in a study of blood T cell repertoires in COVID-19. TCRdb's table, derived via immunoSEQ multiplex PCR, lists solely in-frame clones and lacks some. The sample contains about 59,000 clones, less than 85% of which appear only once. The sequenced sample consisted of peripheral blood. Receptor source: a woman between 65 and 79 years old with acute or convalescent COVID-19.

The V call is TRBV2, the J call TRBJ1-2, with 12 nucleotides matching TRBD1. The CDR3 runs to 15 residues. The germline V gene has CDR1 SNHLY and CDR2 FYNNEI. The V and J ends lost 10 bases and 5 bases, in that order; junction bases with no gene match: 11. CDR3: CATKGGTGGAYGYTF. The CDR3 region has the DNA TGTGCCACCAAGGGAGGGACAGGGGGCGCGTATGGCTACACCTTC.

The chain links TRBV11-2 to TRBJ2-1, with D maybe TRBD1 (5 bases). Per germline, CDR1 SGHAT and CDR2 FQNNGV. V lost 5 bases and J lost 5, with 10 bases in between. The CDR3 is 13 amino acids. The CDR3 DNA reads as TGTGCCAGCAGCCCAGACAGACACAATGAGCAGTTCTTC. It translates to CASSPDRHNEQFF. The full variable domain, its missing parts supplied by reference TRBV11-2 and TRBJ2-1, is EAGVAQSPRYKIIEKRQSVAFWCNPISGHATLYWYQQILGQGPKLLIQFQNNGVVDDSQLPKDRFSAERLKGVDSTLKIQPAKLEDSAVYLCASSPDRHNEQFFGPGTRLTVL.

A few counts support this clone. The chain employs TRBV5-1 and TRBJ1-2; D is perhaps TRBD1 (5 bases). V lost 0 bases, J lost 2 bases, and 8 bases lay in between. The germline V gene has CDR1 SGHRS and CDR2 YFSETQ. This CDR3 region has 14 residues. The CDR3: CASSLDRLNYGYTF. CDR3 nucleotide sequence: TGCGCCAGCAGCTTGGACAGGTTGAACTATGGCTACACCTTC.

The genes are TRBV11-2 and TRBJ1-1, with D maybe TRBD1 (5 bases). Trimming cost V 4 bases and J 5 bases, with 11 bases left between them. Germline values: CDR1 SGHAT, CDR2 FQNNGV. There are 13 residues in the CDR3. CDR3 region: CASSSDGGTEAFF. DNA of the CDR3: TGTGCCAGCAGCTCCGACGGGGGGACTGAAGCTTTCTTT.

The V gene is TRBV2, the J gene TRBJ1-4, with 12 bases aligning to TRBD1. Germline V CDR1 and CDR2: SNHLY, FYNNEI. CDR3 length: 13 amino acids. The CDR3 region is CAIRDRGREKLFF. The CDR3 DNA reads as TGTGCGATTCGGGACAGGGGGCGTGAAAAACTGTTTTTT.

J is TRBJ2-2 and V is TRBV5-1; the D is unclear. The V gene's germline CDR1 is SGHRS and CDR2 YFSETQ. Trimming cost V 2 bases and J 4 bases, with 15 bases left between them. The length of the CDR3 is 16 residues. Here the CDR3 reads CASSFQWAKGTGELFF. CDR3 sequence (DNA): TGCGCCAGCAGCTTTCAGTGGGCCAAAGGCACCGGGGAGCTGTTTTTT.

The chain has TRBV9 and TRBJ1-1, with a tentative D call TRBD1 (5 bases). The CDR3 is 14 residues long. Germline V gives CDR1 SGDLS, CDR2 YYNGEE. Trimming cost V 4 bases and J 5 bases, with 15 bases left between them. Here the CDR3 DNA reads TGTGCCAGCAGCCCCTTCTCGGGGGAGACTGAAGCTTTCTTT. This gives the protein CASSPFSGETEAFF.

The gene calls are TRBV6-6 and TRBJ2-1; 12 nucleotides line up with TRBD2. Germline CDR1 reads MNHNY; CDR2 reads SVGAGI (reference sequence). J lost 6 bases, V lost 5 bases, and 8 bases had no gene match. CDR3 length: 16 residues. The CDR3 region has the DNA TGTGCCAGCAGTCTTTGGACTAGCGGGACGTCCAATGAGCAGTTCTTC. Protein sequence: CASSLWTSGTSNEQFF.

This clone was detected a few times. The genes are TRBV27 and TRBJ1-1; possible D gene TRBD1, 5 bases. The ends were cut back, 6 bases at V and 0 bases at J, with 17 bases in the middle. Germline V gives CDR1 MNHEY, CDR2 SMNVEV (reference sequence). The CDR3 spans 16 residues. This CDR3 is CASSPQLGGLNTEAFF. In DNA form, the CDR3 reads TGTGCCAGCAGCCCGCAACTCGGGGGACTGAACACTGAAGCTTTCTTT.

The rearrangement links TRBV5-1 to TRBJ1-1; weak D call: TRBD1 (5 bases). Trimming took off 4 bases at V and 2 bases at J, with 12 bases between the two ends. In germline, CDR1 is SGHRS, CDR2 YFSETQ. This CDR3 is 14 amino acids long. CDR3 DNA: TGCGCCAGCAGCGCCCAGGGTTCAAACACTGAAGCTTTCTTT. This encodes CASSAQGSNTEAFF.

The chain is built from TRBV11-2 and TRBJ1-1; 7 nucleotides line up with TRBD1. The CDR3 totals 14 residues. The junction had 6 bases not matched to a gene; V was cut back by 3 bases and J by 5 bases. Per the germline V gene, CDR1 is SGHAT and CDR2 is FQNNGV. The CDR3 bases are TGTGCCAGCAGCTTCCTCCAGGGGGGAACTGAAGCTTTCTTT. As protein: CASSFLQGGTEAFF.

This chain uses TRBV11-2 with TRBJ2-1; D is unresolved. The germline V and J ends were trimmed by 4 bases and 0 bases, with 13 bases remaining between them. The germline CDR1 and CDR2 sequences are SGHAT and FQNNGV. The CDR3 totals 16 residues. CDR3 in DNA: TGTGCCAGCAGCTCCCCCATACAGAGCTCCTACAATGAGCAGTTCTTC. This gives the protein CASSSPIQSSYNEQFF.

In this sample, this clone turned up once. The chain combines TRBV9 with TRBJ2-3; possible D gene TRBD2, 6 bases. V was pared by 3 bases and J by 8 bases, with 13 bases between. The CDR3 consists of 13 residues. CDR1 and CDR2 (germline): SGDLS, YYNGEE. The CDR3 is CASSGDSAGTQYF. As DNA, the CDR3 is TGTGCCAGCAGCGGGGACTCTGCGGGTACGCAGTATTTT.

V usage is TRBV5-1 and J usage is TRBJ2-2; weak D call: TRBD1 (7 bases). CDR1 and CDR2 (germline): SGHRS, YFSETQ. V lost 1 base to trimming and J lost 4 bases, with 11 bases between them. The CDR3 has 15 amino acids. CDR3 bases: TGCGCCAGCAGCTTGAGGCAGGGGGGCACCGGGGAGCTGTTTTTT. Its protein product is CASSLRQGGTGELFF.

The rearrangement links TRBV2 to TRBJ1-5; 9 nucleotides agree with TRBD1. CDR3 length equals 18 residues. CDR1 and CDR2 from the germline V gene are SNHLY and FYNNEI. Trimming cost V 6 bases and J 0 bases; bases outside gene matches: 12. For the CDR3, the DNA is TGTGCCAGCAGAATGACGGACAGGGGATTGTATAGCAATCAGCCCCAGCATTTT. Protein sequence: CASRMTDRGLYSNQPQHF. Full variable domain (remainder filled in from reference TRBV2 and TRBJ1-5): EPEVTQTPSHQVTQMGQEVILRCVPISNHLYFYWYRQILGQKVEFLVSFYNNEISEKSEIFDDQFSVERPDGSNFTLKIRSTKLEDSAMYFCASRMTDRGLYSNQPQHFGDGTRLSIL.

The V gene is TRBV7-3, the J gene TRBJ2-6; maybe TRBD2 (6 bases). V gave up 6 bases and J gave up 1 base, with 10 bases separating them. The CDR3 has 15 amino acids. The germline CDR1 and CDR2 sequences are SGHTA and FQGTGA. CDR3 protein: CASRVRESGANVLTF. In nucleotides, the CDR3 is TGTGCCAGCAGGGTTCGGGAGTCTGGGGCCAACGTCCTGACTTTC. Together with reference TRBV7-3 and TRBJ2-6, the CDR3 gives the full variable domain: GAGVSQTPSNKVTEKGKYVELRCDPISGHTALYWYRQSLGQGPEFLIYFQGTGAADDSGLPNDRFFAVRPEGSVSTLKIQRTERGDSAVYLCASRVRESGANVLTFGAGSRLTVL.

The chain links TRBV29-1 to TRBJ1-1; a possible D gene is TRBD1 (5 bases). The CDR3 extends over 13 amino acids. Per germline, CDR1 SQVTM and CDR2 ANQGSEA. Trimming pared 6 bases from V and 3 bases from J, leaving 14 bases between. In nucleotides, the CDR3 is TGCAGCGTCGGACGTGGGGCGGACACTGAAGCTTTCTTT. Residues: CSVGRGADTEAFF.

The chain has TRBV6-5 and TRBJ1-2, with 9 positions matching TRBD1. The CDR3 covers 15 residues. CDR1 and CDR2 from the germline V gene are MNHEY and SVGAGI. With V trimmed by 2 bases and J by 4 bases, 5 bases remained unmatched. The CDR3 bases are TGTGCCAGCAGTTACGGACTGACAGGGGGCTATGGCTACACCTTC. Translation: CASSYGLTGGYGYTF.

The rearrangement uses TRBV5-4 and TRBJ2-7; no clear D gene. V dropped 4 bases and J dropped 7 bases, with 9 bases sitting between them. The CDR3 runs to 11 residues. Looked up from germline, CDR1 is SGHNT and CDR2 is YYREEE (reference sequence). CDR3 coding DNA: TGTGCCAGCAGCCGAGCCCGGGAGCAGTACTTC. Amino acid sequence: CASSRAREQYF. Combining the CDR3 with reference TRBV5-4 and TRBJ2-7 gives the whole variable domain ETGVTQSPTHLIKTRGQQVTLRCSSQSGHNTVSWYQQALGQGPQFIFQYYREEENGRGNFPPRFSGLQFPNYSSELNVNALELDDSALYLCASSRAREQYFGPGTRLTVT.

V usage is TRBV11-2 and J usage is TRBJ2-2; the D gene is possibly TRBD1 (6 bases). Trimming took 5 bases from V and 7 from J, leaving 11 bases between them. From germline, CDR1 is SGHAT and CDR2 FQNNGV. The CDR3 spans 13 residues. In DNA, the CDR3 is TGTGCCAGCAGCCTCAGGGGAGACGGGGAGCTGTTTTTT. This translates into CASSLRGDGELFF.

In its sample, this clone was seen a few times. The V call is TRBV6-2 or TRBV6-3, the J call TRBJ1-2; possibly TRBD1 for D (5 bases). V lost 6 bases to trimming and J lost 8 bases, with 22 bases between them. CDR1 and CDR2 (germline): MNHEY, SVGEGT. CDR3 size: 15 residues. The CDR3 loop is CASSLNGAPWNGYTF. The CDR3, as DNA: TGTGCCAGCAGCCTGAATGGGGCACCGTGGAACGGCTACACCTTC.

The V gene is TRBV11-2, the J gene TRBJ1-2; D call uncertain. The germline V gene encodes CDR1 SGHAT and CDR2 FQNNGV. Trimming took off 1 base at V and 8 bases at J, with 8 bases between the two ends. This CDR3 is 12 amino acids long. The DNA for the CDR3 is TGTGCCAGCAGCTTAGCCGGGAAAGGCTACACCTTC. Protein product: CASSLAGKGYTF.

This clone showed up just a few times. V gene TRBV12-5 combines with J gene TRBJ2-2, with 8 nucleotides matching TRBD1. The CDR3 is 14 amino acids. CDR1 LGHNT and CDR2 FRNRAP come from the germline V gene. The trim removed 8 bases at V and 1 base at J, leaving 3 bases unmatched. Here the CDR3 reads CASRGQVNTGELFF. CDR3 bases: TGTGCTAGTAGGGGACAGGTGAACACCGGGGAGCTGTTTTTT.

CDR3 sequence (DNA): TGTGCCAGCAGTTACCAGGCAGGGGGCGGCTATGGCTACACCTTC. Translating gives CASSYQAGGGYGYTF. This rearrangement joins TRBV6-6 to TRBJ1-2; TRBD1 aligns across 8 bases. The CDR3 loop spans 15 amino acids. Germline-derived CDR1 and CDR2 are MNHNY and SVGAGI (reference sequence). The trim removed 2 bases at V and 4 bases at J, leaving 6 bases unmatched.